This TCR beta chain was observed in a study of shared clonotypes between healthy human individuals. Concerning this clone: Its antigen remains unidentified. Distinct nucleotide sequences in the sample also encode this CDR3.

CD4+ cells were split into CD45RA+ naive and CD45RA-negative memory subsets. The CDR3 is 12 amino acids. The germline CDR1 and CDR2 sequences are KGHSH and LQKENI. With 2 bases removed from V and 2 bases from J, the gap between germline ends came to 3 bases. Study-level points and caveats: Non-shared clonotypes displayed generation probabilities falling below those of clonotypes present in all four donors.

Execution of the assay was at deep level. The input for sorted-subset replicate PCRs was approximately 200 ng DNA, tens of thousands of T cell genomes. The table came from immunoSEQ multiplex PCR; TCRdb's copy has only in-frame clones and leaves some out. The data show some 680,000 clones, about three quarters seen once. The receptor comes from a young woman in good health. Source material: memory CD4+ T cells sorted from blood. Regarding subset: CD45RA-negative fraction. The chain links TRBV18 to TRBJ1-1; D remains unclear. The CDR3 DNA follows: TGTGCCAGCTCACCAGGAAACACTGAAGCTTTCTTT. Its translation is CASSPGNTEAFF.